The 8 T cell receptor beta chains presented below share a single source sample, sequenced in a study of shared clonotypes between healthy human individuals. This table comes from immunoSEQ multiplex PCR, and its TCRdb copy is limited to in-frame clones, with some not included. Among 470,000 or so clones listed, 78% were seen once. Sequencing used PBMCs. Receptors originate from a woman between 40 and 50 years old in good health. Some clones in this sample may be carry-over from other donors' samples.

As for this clone: The sample contains more than one DNA sequence encoding this CDR3. The chain is built from TRBV7-6 and TRBJ2-7; TRBD2 might be the D (5 bases). V was cut by 0 bases and J by 6 bases, with 12 bases left in between. Germline CDR1 is SGHVS and CDR2 is FNYEAQ. This CDR3 is 14 amino acids long. CDR3 DNA sequence: TGTGCCAGCAGCTTAGCCCTAGCTGAGGTCGAGCAGTACTTC. Translated: CASSLALAEVEQYF.

This clone was counted at least ten times. The identical CDR3 is also encoded by other nucleotide sequences in the sample. V and J are TRBV28 and TRBJ2-7; a possible D gene is TRBD1 (5 bases). Germline CDR1 reads MDHEN; CDR2 reads SYDVKM. The germline V and J ends were trimmed by 8 bases and 6 bases, with 20 bases remaining between them. The CDR3 is 14 amino acids. In DNA form, the CDR3 reads TGTGCCAGCCCCCTCCAGGGAACCGTCTGCGAGCAGTACTTC. Encoded protein: CASPLQGTVCEQYF. The full variable domain, in which reference TRBV28 and TRBJ2-7 provide the parts outside the CDR3, is DVKVTQSSRYLVKRTGEKVFLECVQDMDHENMFWYRQDPGLGLRLIYFSYDVKMKEKGDIPEGYSVSREKKERFSLILESASTNQTSMYLCASPLQGTVCEQYFGPGTRLTVT.

The chain recombines TRBV29-1 with TRBJ2-3; D may be TRBD1 (6 bases). Trimming removed 6 bases from V and 4 bases from J, with 17 bases in between. Germline CDR1 is SQVTM and CDR2 is ANQGSEA. The CDR3 length is 14 residues. The CDR3 loop is CSVIQGLAADTQYF. CDR3 DNA sequence: TGCAGCGTGATCCAGGGGCTAGCTGCAGATACGCAGTATTTT.

This sequence joins TRBV7-2 and TRBJ2-1, with D possibly being TRBD2 (5 bases). Germline V lookup: CDR1 SGHTA, CDR2 FQGNSA. The CDR3 consists of 15 residues. Trimming cost V 5 bases and J 2 bases, with 13 bases left between them. The CDR3 region is CASSPQSGPYNEQFF. The CDR3 nucleotides read TGTGCCAGCAGCCCCCAAAGCGGTCCCTACAATGAGCAGTTCTTC.

Note on this clone: A much larger clone differs from this one at a single base, so this may be a read error. Other DNA sequences of this sample code for an identical CDR3. The rearrangement uses TRBV30 and TRBJ1-1; no reliable D call. Germline CDR1 is GTSNPN and CDR2 is SVGIG (reference sequence). This CDR3 region has 14 residues. CDR3 DNA sequence: TGTGCCTGGAGTCTTGGACGGTTGAACACTGAGGCTTTCTTT. Its translation is CAWSLGRLNTEAFF.

V is TRBV4-1 and J is TRBJ2-5; 7 bases line up with TRBD2. CDR1 is MGHRA, CDR2 YSYEKL, per germline. V lost 3 bases to trimming and J lost 3 bases; unmatched junction nucleotides: 4. This CDR3 contains 14 residues. The CDR3 nucleotides read TGCGCCAGCAGCCAGCCCCTAGCGGAAGAGACCCAGTACTTC. Encoded protein: CASSQPLAEETQYF.

The rearrangement joins TRBV2 to TRBJ2-1; weak D call: TRBD2 (5 bases). The V gene's germline CDR1 is SNHLY and CDR2 FYNNEI. The CDR3 is made up of 12 amino acids. Trimming stripped 7 bases from V and 8 bases from J, with 12 bases between. CDR3 protein: CASKQEGDEQFF. CDR3 DNA: TGTGCCAGCAAACAAGAGGGCGATGAGCAGTTCTTC.

J is TRBJ2-7 and V is TRBV6-4; weak D call: TRBD1 (6 bases). Germline-derived CDR1 and CDR2 are MRHNA and SNTAGT. The CDR3 is 17 residues long. Trimming removed 6 bases from V and 3 bases from J, with 24 bases in between. CDR3 bases: TGTGCCAGCAGAACCGTTCCACGAGACAGGCGCTTCTACGAGCAGTACTTC. Translating it yields CASRTVPRDRRFYEQYF.